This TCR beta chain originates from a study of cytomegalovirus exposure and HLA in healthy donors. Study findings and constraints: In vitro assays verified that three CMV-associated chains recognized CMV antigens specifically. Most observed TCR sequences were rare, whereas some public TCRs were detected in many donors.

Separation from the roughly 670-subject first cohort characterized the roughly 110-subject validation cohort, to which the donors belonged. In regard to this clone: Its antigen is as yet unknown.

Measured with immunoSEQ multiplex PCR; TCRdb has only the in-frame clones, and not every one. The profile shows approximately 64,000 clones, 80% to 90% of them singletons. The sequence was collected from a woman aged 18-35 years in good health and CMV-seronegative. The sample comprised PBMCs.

DNA of the CDR3: TGTGCCAGCAGCTTAGGACAGGGGGGGGAAAAACTGTTTTTT. Protein sequence: CASSLGQGGEKLFF. This chain connects TRBV11-2 to TRBJ1-4; 9 nucleotides align to TRBD1. This CDR3 region has 14 residues. The V gene's germline CDR1 is SGHAT and CDR2 FQNNGV. Trimming at V came to 1 base and at J to 8 bases, leaving 2 bases not matched to a gene.